This is a list of T cell receptor beta chains from one sample in a study of T cells in tuberculosis. TCRdb's table, derived via immunoSEQ multiplex PCR, lists solely in-frame clones and lacks some. Among 20,000 to 25,000 clones listed, more than 95% were seen once. Sequencing was carried out using PBMCs. The receptors here all came from a donor between 10 and 29 years old with latent tuberculosis or without tuberculosis infection. Both conserved end residues are part of each CDR3. The D gene is left open where the match is weak. The size of a clone is reported for some rows only, either as once, few or many, or as a class for expanded clones.

j_gene	v_gene	d_gene	abundance	CDR3aa	CDR3nt
TRBJ2-4	TRBV18	.	.	CASSPPGQQDKNIQYF	TGTGCCAGCTCACCACCCGGCCAGCAGGACAAAAACATTCAGTACTTC
TRBJ2-3	TRBV10-2	.	.	CASSVRTVDDTQYF	TGCGCCAGCAGTGTGCGGACAGTCGATGATACGCAGTATTTT
TRBJ1-2	TRBV13	.	once	CASSLRGAYGYTF	TGTGCCAGCAGCTTACGGGGGGCCTATGGCTACACCTTC
TRBJ2-7	TRBV27	.	.	CASSLSGLPSYEQYF	TGTGCCAGCAGTTTATCTGGACTACCGAGCTACGAGCAGTACTTC
TRBJ2-5	TRBV14	TRBD2	.	CASSLGLAEMQETQYF	TGTGCCAGCAGTCTCGGACTAGCGGAGATGCAAGAGACCCAGTACTTC
TRBJ2-7	TRBV6-1	.	.	CASSEARYEQYF	TGTGCCAGCAGTGAAGCGCGGTACGAGCAGTACTTC
TRBJ1-3	TRBV7-9	.	.	CASSSGEGNTIYF	TGTGCCAGCAGCTCCGGGGAGGGAAACACCATATATTTT
TRBJ1-1	TRBV5-6	.	once	CASSYGFGTEAFF	TGTGCCAGCAGCTACGGGTTCGGCACTGAAGCTTTCTTT
TRBJ2-5	TRBV5-1	TRBD2	.	CASSLVRGGQETQYF	TGCGCCAGCAGCTTGGTTCGCGGGGGGCAAGAGACCCAGTACTTC
TRBJ1-2	TRBV2	.	once	CASSGLKDSHRGYTF	TGTGCCAGCAGTGGCCTCAAGGACAGCCATAGGGGCTACACCTTC
TRBJ2-2	TRBV30	TRBD1	few	CAWKWDSYTGELFF	TGTGCCTGGAAGTGGGACAGCTACACCGGGGAGCTGTTTTTT
TRBJ2-6	TRBV19	.	.	CASSGSTGAGANVLTF	TGTGCCAGTAGTGGCTCCACGGGGGCTGGGGCCAACGTCCTGACTTTC
TRBJ2-7	TRBV10-3	.	.	CAISGKDTLISYEQYF	TGTGCCATCAGTGGCAAGGACACCCTAATAAGCTACGAGCAGTACTTC
TRBJ2-1	TRBV29-1	.	.	CSVHRDSGYNEQFF	TGCAGCGTACACCGGGACTCAGGATACAATGAGCAGTTCTTC
TRBJ2-5	TRBV5-1	.	.	CASSLTNSPETQYF	TGCGCCAGCAGCTTGACTAACTCCCCCGAGACCCAGTACTTC
TRBJ2-3	TRBV7-3	.	.	CASSPGLSTDTQYF	TGTGCCAGCAGCCCAGGACTTAGCACAGATACGCAGTATTTT
TRBJ1-1	TRBV18	.	.	CASSPFRDTEAFF	TGTGCCAGCTCACCCTTCCGGGACACTGAAGCTTTCTTT
TRBJ1-1	TRBV30	.	.	CAWTRGGGLIAFF	TGTGCCTGGACCCGAGGGGGGGGCCTGATAGCTTTCTTT
TRBJ2-1	TRBV30	TRBD2	.	CASREREYNEQFF	TGTGCCTCCAGGGAGCGGGAGTACAATGAGCAGTTCTTC
TRBJ2-5	TRBV5-1	.	once	CASSLIGSPGETQYF	TGCGCCAGCAGCTTAATCGGGTCGCCCGGGGAGACCCAGTACTTC
TRBJ1-3	TRBV29-1	.	.	CSGQGGGNTIYF	TGCAGCGGCCAGGGCGGTGGAAACACCATATATTTT
TRBJ2-5	TRBV2	.	.	CASSEGRGETQYF	TGTGCCAGCAGTGAAGGCAGGGGAGAGACCCAGTACTTC
TRBJ1-2	TRBV19	TRBD1	.	CASSRDRDYGYTF	TGTGCCAGTAGTAGGGACAGGGACTATGGCTACACCTTC
TRBJ1-1	TRBV6-5	.	.	CASSSGTSPRVTEAFF	TGTGCCAGCAGTTCTGGGACATCCCCGCGGGTCACTGAAGCTTTCTTT
TRBJ2-7	TRBV27	TRBD1	once	CASSSLTGLHEQYF	TGTGCCAGCAGTTCCCTGACAGGGTTGCACGAGCAGTACTTC
TRBJ1-2	TRBV9	.	once	CASTPPGDRDGYTF	TGTGCCAGCACCCCCCCGGGGGATCGGGATGGCTACACCTTC
TRBJ2-1	TRBV2	TRBD2	.	CASPTGRSGGYNEQFF	TGTGCCAGCCCAACGGGGCGGAGCGGGGGATACAATGAGCAGTTCTTC
TRBJ1-2	TRBV30	TRBD1	.	CAWQTGGAGYTF	TGTGCCTGGCAGACAGGGGGCGCGGGCTACACCTTC
TRBJ2-7	TRBV23-1	.	.	CASRRRVTYEQYF	TGCGCCAGCAGAAGGAGGGTAACCTACGAGCAGTACTTC
TRBJ1-4	TRBV20-1	.	.	CSASLRGKLFF	TGCAGTGCTAGTCTACGGGGAAAACTGTTTTTT
TRBJ2-5	TRBV10-1	TRBD2	.	CASSESLGGGDRETQYF	TGCGCCAGCAGTGAGTCTTTAGGCGGGGGAGACCGAGAGACCCAGTACTTC
TRBJ2-7	TRBV9	.	.	CASSLAPGHPYEQYF	TGTGCCAGCAGCCTGGCCCCAGGGCATCCCTACGAGCAGTACTTC
TRBJ2-1	TRBV27	.	few	CASSFGGQTYNEQFF	TGTGCCAGCAGTTTCGGGGGACAGACCTACAATGAGCAGTTCTTC
TRBJ2-2	TRBV30	.	.	CAWSVRGERIFANTGELFF	TGTGCCTGGAGTGTACGCGGGGAACGAATCTTCGCGAACACCGGGGAGCTGTTTTTT
TRBJ2-1	TRBV11-3	TRBD1	.	CASSLGPVTGGKEQFF	TGTGCCAGCAGCTTAGGCCCAGTGACAGGGGGCAAGGAGCAGTTCTTC
TRBJ1-1	TRBV7-2	.	.	CASTSGRVGGTEAFF	TGTGCCAGCACCTCCGGACGCGTCGGGGGTACTGAAGCTTTCTTT
TRBJ2-7	TRBV4-1	TRBD1	.	CASSLRDRQYEQYF	TGCGCCAGCAGCCTTCGGGACAGGCAGTACGAGCAGTACTTC
TRBJ1-2	TRBV10-3	TRBD1	.	CAIRETGDRYGYTF	TGTGCCATCAGGGAAACAGGGGATCGCTATGGCTACACCTTC
TRBJ2-7	TRBV11-2	.	.	CASSLTDNYEQYF	TGTGCCAGCAGCTTAACAGACAACTACGAGCAGTACTTC
TRBJ2-3	TRBV14	TRBD2	.	CASSHRLAGVGDTQYF	TGTGCCAGCAGCCATAGACTAGCGGGGGTAGGAGATACGCAGTATTTT
TRBJ2-7	TRBV27	.	.	CASSSTGGYEQYF	TGTGCCAGCAGTTCGACAGGTGGCTACGAGCAGTACTTC